This T cell receptor beta chain was identified in a study of cytomegalovirus exposure and HLA in healthy donors. Findings of the study overall: Among TCR beta chains, those listed as cytomegalovirus-associated numbered around 160. Reports showed the classifier diagnosing cytomegalovirus status with high specificity and sensitivity.

On this clone itself: The antigen is not known.

With 60 Vbeta and 13 Jbeta primers, the PCR was carried out. This table comes from immunoSEQ multiplex PCR, and its TCRdb copy is limited to in-frame clones, with some not included. The data contain approximately 110,000 clones, around 67% of them singletons. Germline assignment: CDR1 SNHLY and CDR2 FYNNEI. The trim removed 6 bases at V and 7 bases at J, leaving 5 bases unmatched. The CDR3 has 13 residues. Despite likely unrecorded immune exposures, the donors were nominally healthy at the time of sampling. The V call is TRBV2, the J call TRBJ2-3, with TRBD1 identical over 9 bases. The sequenced sample consisted of PBMCs. The sequence was collected from a man aged 60 to 69 in good health and CMV-seropositive. The CDR3 is CASRWDRENTQYF. CDR3 bases: TGTGCCAGCAGGTGGGACAGGGAAAATACGCAGTATTTT.